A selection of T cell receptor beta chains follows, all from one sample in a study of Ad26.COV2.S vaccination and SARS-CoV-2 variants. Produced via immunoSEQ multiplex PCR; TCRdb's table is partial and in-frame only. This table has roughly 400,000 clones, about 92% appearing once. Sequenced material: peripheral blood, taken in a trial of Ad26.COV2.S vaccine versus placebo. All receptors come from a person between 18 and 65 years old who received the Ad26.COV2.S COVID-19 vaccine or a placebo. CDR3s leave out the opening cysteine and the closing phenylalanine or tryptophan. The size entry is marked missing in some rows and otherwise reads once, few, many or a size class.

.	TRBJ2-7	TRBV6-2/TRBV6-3	ASSTLAGTAYEQY
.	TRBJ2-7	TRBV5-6	ASSVAGLAGASYEQY
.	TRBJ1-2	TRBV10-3	AINSGGSGYT
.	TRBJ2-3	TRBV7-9	ASSFSGRDTQY
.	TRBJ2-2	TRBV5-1	ASSLLAVDANTGELF
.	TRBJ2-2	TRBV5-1	ASTTGTTNTGELF
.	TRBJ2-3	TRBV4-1	ASSQVQGREDTQY
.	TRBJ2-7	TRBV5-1	ASSLVPQGAKEQY
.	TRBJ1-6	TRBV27	ASSQTGQVPSPLH
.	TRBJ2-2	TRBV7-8	ASSLVFRTGGDTGELF
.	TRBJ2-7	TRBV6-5	ASSRGTRDSYEQY
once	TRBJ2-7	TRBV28	ASSLTGGIYEQY
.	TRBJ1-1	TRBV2	ATVGERNTEAF
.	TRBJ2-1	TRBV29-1	SVGISYNEQF
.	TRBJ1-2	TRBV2	ASSYATGPYGYT
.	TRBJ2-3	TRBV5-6	ASSRRTGTGSRTDTQY
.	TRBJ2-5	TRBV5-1	ASSFAGQGFSETQY
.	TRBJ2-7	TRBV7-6	ASSSRRTGGYEQY
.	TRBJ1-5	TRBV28	ASSGGGNQPQH
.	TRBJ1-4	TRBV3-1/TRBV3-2	ASSPDGSRSEKLF
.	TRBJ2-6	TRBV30	AWTSSGANVLT
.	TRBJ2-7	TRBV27	ASSFGLFSSYEQY
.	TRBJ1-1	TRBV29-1	SVERGEAF
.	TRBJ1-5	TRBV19	ASSIDSGQGLNQPQH
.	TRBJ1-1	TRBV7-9	ASSFLLQVNTEAF
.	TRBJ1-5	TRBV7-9	ASSLQDMGPQH
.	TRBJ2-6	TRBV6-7	ASSYEAGGANVLT
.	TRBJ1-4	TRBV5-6	ASSGRTRINEKLF
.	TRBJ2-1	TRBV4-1	ASSLHQGEQF
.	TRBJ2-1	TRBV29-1	SEGLAGVGNEQF
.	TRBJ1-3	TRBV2	ASGGSLNSGNTIY
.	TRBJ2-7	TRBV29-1	SVAVGVSYEQY
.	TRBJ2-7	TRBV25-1	ASTAGGTRGEQY
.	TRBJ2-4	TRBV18	ASSLRDTGNIQY
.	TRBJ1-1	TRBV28	ASSSPDQVEAF
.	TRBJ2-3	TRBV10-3	AISGRGGDTQY
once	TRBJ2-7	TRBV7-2	ASSLEVAETYEQY
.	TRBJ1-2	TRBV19	ASKAGTSRGGYT
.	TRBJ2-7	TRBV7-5	ARSPPHRRDRGKNYEQY
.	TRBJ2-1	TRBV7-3	ASSSSGGRAPF
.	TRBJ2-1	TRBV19	ASSIAASYNEQF
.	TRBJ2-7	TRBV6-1	ASSEVRLAGGYEQY
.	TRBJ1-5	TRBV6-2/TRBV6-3	ASSYSAGSNQPQH
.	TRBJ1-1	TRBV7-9	ASSFSGQGVGYAF
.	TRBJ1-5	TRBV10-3	AISDSGTGGDQPQH
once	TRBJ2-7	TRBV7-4	ASSLEQVSYEQY
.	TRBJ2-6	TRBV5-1	ASSFSSGANVLT
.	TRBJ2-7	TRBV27	ASSLIGDRPYEQY
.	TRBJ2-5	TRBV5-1	ASSLDRRETQY
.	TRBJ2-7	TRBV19	ASSDRTQSYEQY
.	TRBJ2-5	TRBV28	ASSLTVGGALGTQY
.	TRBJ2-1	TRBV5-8	ASLGPPGGFGEQF